The T cell receptor beta chain described here comes from a study of PD-L1 blockade in urothelial cancer. Overall study: A median around 140,000 T cells were found in blood samples. Notes on the study in general: Improved survival was predicted by pretreatment blood TCR clonality below the median.

Using immunoSEQ multiplex PCR, the repertoire was profiled, and TCRdb retains in-frame clones only, with some absent. The sample includes 45,000 to 60,000 clones, about 85% seen only once; the top ten take approximately 14%. On this clone itself: Its antigen is as yet unknown.

The V and J ends lost 4 bases and 4 bases, in that order; junction bases with no gene match: 2. There are 14 residues in the CDR3. Per the germline V gene, CDR1 is SGHTA and CDR2 is FQGNSA. Noted time point: pretreatment peripheral blood. Patients presented with locally advanced or metastatic urothelial carcinoma. This specimen was PBMCs, taken around atezolizumab (anti-PD-L1) treatment. The sequence was obtained from a man in his 70s with urothelial cancer. The V call is TRBV7-2, the J call TRBJ2-7; 12 nucleotides align to TRBD2. CDR3 amino acids: CASSSTSGSYEQYF. CDR3 bases: TGTGCCAGCAGCTCGACTAGCGGGAGTTACGAGCAGTACTTC.